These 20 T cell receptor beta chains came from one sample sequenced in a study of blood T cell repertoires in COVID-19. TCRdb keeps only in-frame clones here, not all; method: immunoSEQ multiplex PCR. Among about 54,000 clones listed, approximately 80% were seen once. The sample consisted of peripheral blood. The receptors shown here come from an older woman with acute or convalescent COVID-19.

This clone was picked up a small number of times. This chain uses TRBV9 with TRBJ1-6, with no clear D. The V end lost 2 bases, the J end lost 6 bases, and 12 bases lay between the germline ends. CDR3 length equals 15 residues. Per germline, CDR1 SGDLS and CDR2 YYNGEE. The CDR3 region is CASSVAGDSNSPLHF. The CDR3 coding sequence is TGTGCCAGCAGCGTTGCCGGAGACTCTAATTCACCCCTCCACTTT.

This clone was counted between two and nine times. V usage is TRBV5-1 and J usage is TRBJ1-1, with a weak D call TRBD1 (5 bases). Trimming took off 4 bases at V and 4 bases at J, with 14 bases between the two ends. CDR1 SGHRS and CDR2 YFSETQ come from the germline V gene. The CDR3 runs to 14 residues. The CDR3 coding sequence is TGCGCCAGCAGCGATGGTAGGGGAATCACTGAAGCTTTCTTT. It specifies CASSDGRGITEAFF.

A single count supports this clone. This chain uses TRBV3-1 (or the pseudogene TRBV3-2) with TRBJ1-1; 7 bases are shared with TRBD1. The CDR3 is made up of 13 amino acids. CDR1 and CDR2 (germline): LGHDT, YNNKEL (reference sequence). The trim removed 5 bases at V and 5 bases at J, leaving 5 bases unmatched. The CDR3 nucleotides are TGTGCCAGCAGCTCGACAGGGAGGACTGAAGCTTTCTTT. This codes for CASSSTGRTEAFF.

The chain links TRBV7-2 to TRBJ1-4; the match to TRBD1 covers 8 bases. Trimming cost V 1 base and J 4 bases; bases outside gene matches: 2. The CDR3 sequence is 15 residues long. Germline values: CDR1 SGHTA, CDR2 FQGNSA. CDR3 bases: TGTGCCAGCAGCTTAGGGGACAGGATTAATGAAAAACTGTTTTTT. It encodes CASSLGDRINEKLFF.

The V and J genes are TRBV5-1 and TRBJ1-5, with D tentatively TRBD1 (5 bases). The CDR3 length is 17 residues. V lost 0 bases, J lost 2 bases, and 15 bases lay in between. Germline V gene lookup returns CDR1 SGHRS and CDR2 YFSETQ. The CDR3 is CASSLGGIPGGNQPQHF. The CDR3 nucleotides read TGCGCCAGCAGCTTGGGGGGCATTCCGGGAGGCAATCAGCCCCAGCATTTT.

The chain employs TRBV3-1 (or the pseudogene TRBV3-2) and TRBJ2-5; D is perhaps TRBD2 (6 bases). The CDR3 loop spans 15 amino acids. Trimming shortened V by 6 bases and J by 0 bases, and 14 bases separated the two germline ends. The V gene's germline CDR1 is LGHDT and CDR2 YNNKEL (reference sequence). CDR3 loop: CASRSREPNQETQYF. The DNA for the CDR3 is TGTGCCAGCAGGAGCCGGGAGCCCAACCAAGAGACCCAGTACTTC.

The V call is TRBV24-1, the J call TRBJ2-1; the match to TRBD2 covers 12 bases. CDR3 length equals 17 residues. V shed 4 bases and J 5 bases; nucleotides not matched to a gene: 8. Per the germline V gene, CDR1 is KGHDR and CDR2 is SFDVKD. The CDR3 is CATSDLGLAGRDNEQFF. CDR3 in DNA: TGTGCCACCAGTGACCTAGGACTAGCGGGAAGGGACAATGAGCAGTTCTTC.

The CDR3 loop reads CSASGTSGGSADTQYF. The CDR3 nucleotides read TGCAGTGCTAGTGGGACTAGCGGGGGGAGCGCAGATACGCAGTATTTT. The chain employs TRBV20-1 and TRBJ2-3; 15 bases are shared with TRBD2. Trimming removed 3 bases from V and 4 bases from J; junction bases left unmatched: 5. The CDR3 totals 16 residues. Germline V gives CDR1 DFQATT, CDR2 SNEGSKA (reference sequence).

As DNA, the CDR3 is TGTGCCAGCAGCCAAGACGGGAATTTAGTTAATTCACCCCTCCACTTT. Protein sequence: CASSQDGNLVNSPLHF. The chain couples TRBV3-1 (or the pseudogene TRBV3-2) to TRBJ1-6; D is undetermined. From germline, CDR1 is LGHDT and CDR2 YNNKEL (reference sequence). The length of the CDR3 is 16 residues. V dropped 0 bases and J dropped 6 bases, with 12 bases sitting between them.

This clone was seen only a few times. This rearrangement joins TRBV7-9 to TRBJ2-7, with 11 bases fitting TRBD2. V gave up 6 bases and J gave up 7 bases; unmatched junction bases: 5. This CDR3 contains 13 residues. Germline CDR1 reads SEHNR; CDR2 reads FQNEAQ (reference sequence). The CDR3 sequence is CASRTSGISEQYF. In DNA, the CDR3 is TGTGCCAGCAGGACTAGCGGGATCTCGGAGCAGTACTTC.

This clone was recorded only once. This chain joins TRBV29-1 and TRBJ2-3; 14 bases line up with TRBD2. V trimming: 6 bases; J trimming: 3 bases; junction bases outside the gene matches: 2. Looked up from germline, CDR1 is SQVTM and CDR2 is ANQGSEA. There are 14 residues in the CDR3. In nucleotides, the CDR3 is TGCAGCGTCGGGACTAGCGGGAGTACAGATACGCAGTATTTT. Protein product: CSVGTSGSTDTQYF.

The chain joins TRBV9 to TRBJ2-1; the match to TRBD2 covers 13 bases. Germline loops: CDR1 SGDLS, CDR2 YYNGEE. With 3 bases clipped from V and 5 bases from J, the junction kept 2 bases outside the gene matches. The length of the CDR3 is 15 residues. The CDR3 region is CASSAGTSGDNEQFF. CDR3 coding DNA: TGTGCCAGCAGCGCTGGGACTAGCGGGGACAATGAGCAGTTCTTC.

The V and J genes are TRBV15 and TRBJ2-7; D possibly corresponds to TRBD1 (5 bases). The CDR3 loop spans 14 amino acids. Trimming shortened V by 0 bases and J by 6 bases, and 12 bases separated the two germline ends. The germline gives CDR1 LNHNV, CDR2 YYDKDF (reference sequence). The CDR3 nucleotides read TGTGCCACCAGCAGAGATAGCCGCCAGGGCGAGCAGTACTTC. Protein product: CATSRDSRQGEQYF.

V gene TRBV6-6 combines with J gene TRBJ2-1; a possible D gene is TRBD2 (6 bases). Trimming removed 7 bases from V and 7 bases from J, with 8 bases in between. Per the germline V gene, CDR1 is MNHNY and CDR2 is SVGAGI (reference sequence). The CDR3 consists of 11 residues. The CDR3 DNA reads TGTGCCAGCACACTAGCAAATGAGCAGTTCTTC. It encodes CASTLANEQFF.

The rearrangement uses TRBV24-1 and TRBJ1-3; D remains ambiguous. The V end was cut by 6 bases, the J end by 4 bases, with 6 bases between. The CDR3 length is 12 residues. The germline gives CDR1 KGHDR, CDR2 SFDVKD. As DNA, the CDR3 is TGTGCCACCAGTAGCGGAGGAAACACCATATATTTT. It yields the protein CATSSGGNTIYF.

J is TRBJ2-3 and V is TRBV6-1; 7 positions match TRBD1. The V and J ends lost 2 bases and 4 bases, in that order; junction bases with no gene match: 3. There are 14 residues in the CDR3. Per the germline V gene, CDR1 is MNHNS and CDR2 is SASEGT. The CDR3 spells CASSEIGGADTQYF. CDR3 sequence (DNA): TGTGCCAGCAGTGAAATAGGGGGCGCAGATACGCAGTATTTT.

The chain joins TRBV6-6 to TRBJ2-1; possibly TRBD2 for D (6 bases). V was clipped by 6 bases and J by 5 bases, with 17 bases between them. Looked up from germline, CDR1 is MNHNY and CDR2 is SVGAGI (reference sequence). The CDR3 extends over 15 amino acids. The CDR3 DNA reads TGTGCCAGCAGCACCCGTGGAGCGGGTGACAATGAGCAGTTCTTC. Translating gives CASSTRGAGDNEQFF.

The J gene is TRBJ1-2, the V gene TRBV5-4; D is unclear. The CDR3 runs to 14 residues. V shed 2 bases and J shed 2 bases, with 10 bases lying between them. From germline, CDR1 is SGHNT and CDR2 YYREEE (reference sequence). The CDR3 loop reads CASSFENRNYGYTF. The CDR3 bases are TGTGCCAGCAGCTTCGAGAACAGAAACTATGGCTACACCTTC.

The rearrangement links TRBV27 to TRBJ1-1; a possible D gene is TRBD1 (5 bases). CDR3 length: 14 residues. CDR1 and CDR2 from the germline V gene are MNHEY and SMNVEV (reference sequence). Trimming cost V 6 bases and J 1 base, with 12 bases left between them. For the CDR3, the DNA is TGTGCCAGCAGGCGCCGGGGGGAGAACACTGAAGCTTTCTTT. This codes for CASRRRGENTEAFF.

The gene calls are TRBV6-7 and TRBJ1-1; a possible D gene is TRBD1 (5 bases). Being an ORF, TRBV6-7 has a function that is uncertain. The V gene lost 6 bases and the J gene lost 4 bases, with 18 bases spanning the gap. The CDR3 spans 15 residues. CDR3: CASSPRQKNLTEAFF. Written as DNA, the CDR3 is TGTGCCAGCAGCCCTAGACAGAAGAACCTCACTGAAGCTTTCTTT.